The sequence of this TCR beta chain was determined in a study of CD8+ T cells in alopecia areata. cDNA serving as the sequencing template came from extracted, reverse transcribed RNA. Repertoires were generated with immunoSEQ multiplex PCR, while TCRdb's copy carries only in-frame clones and drops some. The repertoire holds about 200,000 clones, with approximately 61% as singletons. Lesional scalp punch biopsies and peripheral blood were collected from alopecia areata patients. CDR1 and CDR2 from the germline V gene are MGHRA and YSYEKL. CDR3 length: 18 residues. V lost 2 bases, J lost 2 bases, and 11 bases stayed unmatched. Worth noting for this clone: Its matching antigen is unknown.

Whole-study results and caveats: Lesional scalp, especially alopecia totalis/universalis, showed higher clonality than normal scalp. Patients showed less clear TCR sequence sharing than mice, possibly partly because of HLA diversity.

This chain uses TRBV4-1 with TRBJ2-1, with TRBD1 matching 8 bases. Specimen: CD4+ T cells sorted from blood, collected at week 0. The sequence was obtained from a human donor with alopecia areata. In DNA, the CDR3 is TGCGCCAGCAGCCAACCACAGGGGGGCATATCCACCTACAATGAGCAGTTCTTC. Amino acids: CASSQPQGGISTYNEQFF.